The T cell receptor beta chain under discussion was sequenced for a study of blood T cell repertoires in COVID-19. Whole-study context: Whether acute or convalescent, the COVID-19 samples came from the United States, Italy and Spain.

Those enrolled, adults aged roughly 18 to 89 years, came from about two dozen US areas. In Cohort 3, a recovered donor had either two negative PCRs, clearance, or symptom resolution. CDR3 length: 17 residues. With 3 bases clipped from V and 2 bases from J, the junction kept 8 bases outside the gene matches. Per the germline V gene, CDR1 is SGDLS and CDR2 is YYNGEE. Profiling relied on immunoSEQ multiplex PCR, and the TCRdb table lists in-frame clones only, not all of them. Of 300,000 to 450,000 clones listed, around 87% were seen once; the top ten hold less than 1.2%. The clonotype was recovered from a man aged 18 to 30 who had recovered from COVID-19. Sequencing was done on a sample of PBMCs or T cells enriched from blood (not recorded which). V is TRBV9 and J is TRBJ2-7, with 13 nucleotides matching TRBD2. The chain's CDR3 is CASSATVGTSGTYEQYF. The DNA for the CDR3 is TGTGCCAGCAGCGCCACCGTGGGGACTAGCGGGACCTACGAGCAGTACTTC.